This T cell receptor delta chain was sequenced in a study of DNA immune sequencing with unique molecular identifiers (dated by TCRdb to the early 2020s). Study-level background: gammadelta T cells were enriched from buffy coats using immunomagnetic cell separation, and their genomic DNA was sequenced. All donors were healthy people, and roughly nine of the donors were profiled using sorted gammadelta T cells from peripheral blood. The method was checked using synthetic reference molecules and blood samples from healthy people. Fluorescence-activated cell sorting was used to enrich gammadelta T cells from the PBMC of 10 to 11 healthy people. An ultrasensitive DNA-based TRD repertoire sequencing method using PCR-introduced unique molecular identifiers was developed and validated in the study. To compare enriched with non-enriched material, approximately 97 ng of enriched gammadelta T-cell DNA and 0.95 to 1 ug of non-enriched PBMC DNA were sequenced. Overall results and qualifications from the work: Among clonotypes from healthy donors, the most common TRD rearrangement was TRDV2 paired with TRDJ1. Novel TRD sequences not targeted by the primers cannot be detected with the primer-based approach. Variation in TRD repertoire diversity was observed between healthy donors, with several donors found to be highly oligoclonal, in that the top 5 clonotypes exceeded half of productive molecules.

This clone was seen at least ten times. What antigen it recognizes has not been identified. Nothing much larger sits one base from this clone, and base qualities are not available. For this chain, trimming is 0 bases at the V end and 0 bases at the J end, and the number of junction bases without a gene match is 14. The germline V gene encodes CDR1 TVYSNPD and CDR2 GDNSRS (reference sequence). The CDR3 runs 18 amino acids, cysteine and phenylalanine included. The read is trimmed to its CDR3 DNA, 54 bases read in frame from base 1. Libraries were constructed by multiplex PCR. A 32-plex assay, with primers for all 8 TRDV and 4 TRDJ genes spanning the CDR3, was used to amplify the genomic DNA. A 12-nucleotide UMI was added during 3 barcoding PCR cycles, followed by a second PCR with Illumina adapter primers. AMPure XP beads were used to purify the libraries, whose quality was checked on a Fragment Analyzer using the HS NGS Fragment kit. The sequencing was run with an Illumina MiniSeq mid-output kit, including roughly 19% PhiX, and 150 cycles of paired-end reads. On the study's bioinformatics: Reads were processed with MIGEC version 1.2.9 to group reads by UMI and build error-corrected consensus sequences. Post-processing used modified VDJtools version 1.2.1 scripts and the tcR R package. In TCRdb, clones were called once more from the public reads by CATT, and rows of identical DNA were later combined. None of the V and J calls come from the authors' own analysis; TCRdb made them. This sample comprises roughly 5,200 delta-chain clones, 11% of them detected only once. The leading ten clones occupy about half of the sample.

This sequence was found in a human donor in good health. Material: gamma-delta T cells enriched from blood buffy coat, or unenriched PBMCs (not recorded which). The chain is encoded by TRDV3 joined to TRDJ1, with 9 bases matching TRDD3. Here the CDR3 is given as CAFRTPRNWGKYTDKLIF. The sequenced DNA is TGTGCCTTTAGGACCCCCCGCAACTGGGGGAAGTACACCGATAAACTCATCTTT.